The 21 T cell receptor beta chains given below trace back to one sample, sequenced in a study of PD-1 blockade in mismatch repair-deficient tumors (dated by TCRdb to 2016 to 2017). Library preparation was by the immunoSEQ multiplex PCR assay. Not all clones reach the TCRdb copy of this immuneACCESS table, which keeps in-frame sequences only. Checked studies attribute under half of the gap to unresolved V genes and leave the rest unexplained. The sample yields roughly 120,000 clones; roughly 80% were counted once. The ten largest clones add up to 4.5% to 5.5% of the sample. The material sequenced was peripheral blood, taken approximately 60 weeks after starting pembrolizumab. The receptors derive from an adult with mismatch repair-deficient cancer.

This clone was observed a handful of times. The rearrangement uses TRBV19 and TRBJ2-7; D possibly corresponds to TRBD2 (5 bases). V gave up 4 bases and J gave up 0 bases, with 10 bases separating them. CDR1 is LNHDA, CDR2 SQIVND, per germline (reference sequence). CDR3 length: 14 residues. CDR3 in amino acids: CASSRSGYSYEQYF. CDR3 nucleotides: TGTGCCAGTAGTAGGAGCGGCTACTCCTACGAGCAGTACTTC.

V gene TRBV4-3 combines with J gene TRBJ1-2, with D hard to call. The length of the CDR3 is 15 residues. CDR1 and CDR2 (germline): LGHNA, YSLEER. The V end lost 1 base, the J end lost 3 bases, and 12 bases lay between the germline ends. The CDR3, as DNA: TGCGCCAGCAGCCAAGGTTATCTAGGAGACTATGGCTACACCTTC. Translated: CASSQGYLGDYGYTF.

The rearrangement joins TRBV10-2 to TRBJ2-1; 8 nucleotides agree with TRBD1. V lost 8 bases and J lost 9; bases outside the gene matches: 6. This CDR3 contains 12 residues. The germline gives CDR1 WSHSY, CDR2 SAAADI. The CDR3 loop reads CASWTGKGEQFF. CDR3 DNA sequence: TGCGCCAGCTGGACAGGGAAGGGTGAGCAGTTCTTC.

This clone was detected only a few times. V and J are TRBV19 and TRBJ1-1; the D gene is possibly TRBD1 (5 bases). This CDR3 is built from 12 residues. Trimming removed 7 bases from V and 3 bases from J, with 9 bases in between. The germline V gene encodes CDR1 LNHDA and CDR2 SQIVND (reference sequence). This CDR3 reads CASNLGDTEAFF. CDR3 bases: TGTGCCAGTAATTTAGGGGACACTGAAGCTTTCTTT. Drawing the rest from reference TRBV19 and TRBJ1-1, the complete variable domain is DGGITQSPKYLFRKEGQNVTLSCEQNLNHDAMYWYRQDPGQGLRLIYYSQIVNDFQKGDIAEGYSVSREKKESFPLTVTSAQKNPTAFYLCASNLGDTEAFFGQGTRLTVV.

This rearrangement joins TRBV7-3 to TRBJ2-3; 8 nucleotides match TRBD2. The CDR3 totals 17 residues. The trim removed 2 bases at V and 0 bases at J, leaving 7 bases unmatched. Germline CDR1 and CDR2: SGHTA and FQGTGA. The CDR3 region is CASSLDSASGSTDTQYF. DNA for the CDR3: TGTGCCAGCAGCTTAGATTCGGCTAGCGGGAGCACAGATACGCAGTATTTT.

This rearrangement joins TRBV6-5 to TRBJ2-7; 12 nucleotides agree with TRBD2. J gave up 2 bases and V 6 bases, and 2 bases lay outside the gene matches. The CDR3 contains 14 residues. CDR1 MNHEY and CDR2 SVGAGI come from the germline V gene. The CDR3 reads CASSPSGRAYEQYF. CDR3 nucleotides: TGTGCCAGCAGCCCTAGCGGGAGGGCCTACGAGCAGTACTTC.

This rearrangement joins TRBV11-2 to TRBJ1-2, with D unclear. Trimming pared 4 bases from V and 8 bases from J, leaving 14 bases between. Germline V gives CDR1 SGHAT, CDR2 FQNNGV. This CDR3 comprises 13 residues. This CDR3 reads CASSSPGARGYTF. The DNA for the CDR3 is TGTGCCAGCAGCTCCCCGGGTGCGCGGGGCTACACCTTC.

The V and J genes are TRBV11-1 and TRBJ2-7; 9 positions match TRBD2. CDR3 length equals 17 residues. The ends lost 4 bases at V and 4 bases at J; junction bases unmatched: 14. CDR1 is SGHAT and CDR2 is FQDESV in the germline V gene (reference sequence). Here the CDR3 reads CASSSRTGLAGRYEQYF. As DNA, the CDR3 is TGTGCCAGCAGCTCTAGGACGGGGCTAGCGGGGAGATACGAGCAGTACTTC.

This clone has a single count. The rearrangement joins TRBV21-1 to TRBJ2-3; TRBD1 is the table's D call, not checked against the DNA. TRBV21-1 is flagged as a pseudogene. CDR3 length: 18 residues. CDR3: CASSKGGWDRGTTDTQYF. The CDR3 DNA follows: TGTGCCAGCAGCAAAGGAGGTTGGGACAGGGGGACGACAGATACGCAGTATTTT.

This chain connects TRBV15 to TRBJ2-1; 8 bases are a match to TRBD1. The CDR3 length is 16 residues. V was clipped by 3 bases and J by 0 bases; unmatched bases: 4. CDR1 and CDR2 (germline): LNHNV, YYDKDF (reference sequence). The CDR3 reads CATSRGGQGSYNEQFF. The CDR3 DNA reads TGTGCCACCAGCAGGGGCGGACAGGGCTCCTACAATGAGCAGTTCTTC.

This sequence joins TRBV4-3 and TRBJ1-3; D remains ambiguous. This CDR3 has 17 amino acids. The V end was cut by 0 bases, the J end by 0 bases, with 12 bases between. The germline gives CDR1 LGHNA, CDR2 YSLEER. CDR3 DNA sequence: TGCGCCAGCAGCCAAGATGTGGGCGTAGACTCTGGAAACACCATATATTTT. Its translation: CASSQDVGVDSGNTIYF.

The rearrangement uses TRBV5-5 and TRBJ1-1; D is undetermined. Germline values: CDR1 SGHKS, CDR2 YYEKEE (reference sequence). Deletions cut 0 bases from V and 4 bases from J, with 10 bases between. The CDR3 spans 14 residues. DNA of the CDR3: TGTGCCAGCAGCTTGGGAATTGCGTCCACTGAAGCTTTCTTT. Translating it yields CASSLGIASTEAFF.

The genes are TRBV30 and TRBJ2-7; the D call may be TRBD1 or TRBD2 (5 bases each). V lost 5 bases, J lost 0 bases, and 17 bases lay in between. Germline assignment: CDR1 GTSNPN and CDR2 SVGIG (reference sequence). The CDR3 is 15 residues long. CDR3: CAWHPLGTHSYEQYF. CDR3 sequence (DNA): TGTGCCTGGCATCCCCTAGGGACCCACTCCTACGAGCAGTACTTC.

The genes are TRBV2 and TRBJ2-7; D remains ambiguous. Per the germline V gene, CDR1 is SNHLY and CDR2 is FYNNEI. The V end lost 5 bases, the J end lost 2 bases, and 7 bases lay between the germline ends. The CDR3 has 12 residues. The CDR3 DNA reads TGTGCCAGCAGTTGGCGGACCTACGAGCAGTACTTC. This translates into CASSWRTYEQYF.

V gene TRBV28 combines with J gene TRBJ2-7, with TRBD1 matching over 9 bases. Trimming took 9 bases from V and 3 from J; bases not matched to a gene: 9. This CDR3 region has 14 residues. CDR1 is MDHEN and CDR2 is SYDVKM in the germline V gene. The CDR3: CASLSGQGYYEQYF. In nucleotides, the CDR3 is TGTGCCAGTCTCTCCGGACAGGGGTACTACGAGCAGTACTTC. The whole variable domain, filled in from reference TRBV28 and TRBJ2-7, reads DVKVTQSSRYLVKRTGEKVFLECVQDMDHENMFWYRQDPGLGLRLIYFSYDVKMKEKGDIPEGYSVSREKKERFSLILESASTNQTSMYLCASLSGQGYYEQYFGPGTRLTVT.

This chain uses TRBV11-2 with TRBJ2-3; TRBD2 agrees at 16 bases. CDR3 length: 19 amino acids. Trimming at V came to 1 base and at J to 2 bases, leaving 6 bases not matched to a gene. Germline CDR1 reads SGHAT; CDR2 reads FQNNGV. CDR3 residues: CASSLAGTSGRALTDTQYF. CDR3 nucleotide sequence: TGTGCCAGCAGCTTAGCCGGGACTAGCGGGAGGGCCCTCACAGATACGCAGTATTTT. Combining the CDR3 with reference TRBV11-2 and TRBJ2-3 gives the whole variable domain EAGVAQSPRYKIIEKRQSVAFWCNPISGHATLYWYQQILGQGPKLLIQFQNNGVVDDSQLPKDRFSAERLKGVDSTLKIQPAKLEDSAVYLCASSLAGTSGRALTDTQYFGPGTRLTVL.

This clone was counted once. In nucleotides, the CDR3 is TGTGCCAGCTCACTCCAACAGGAAATGAACACTGAAGCTTTCTTT. This gives the protein CASSLQQEMNTEAFF. The chain joins TRBV18 to TRBJ1-1; TRBD1 might be the D (5 bases). CDR1 and CDR2 (germline): KGHSH, LQKENI. The CDR3 has 15 residues. Trimming cost V 4 bases and J 0 bases, with 12 bases left between them.

This clone was seen a single time. The chain couples TRBV13 to TRBJ2-7, with a weak D call TRBD2 (6 bases). The V end lost 4 bases, the J end lost 2 bases, and 18 bases lay between the germline ends. The CDR3 runs to 16 residues. The germline gives CDR1 PRHDT, CDR2 FYEKMQ (reference sequence). CDR3: CASSSMGGEEPYEQYF. Here the CDR3 DNA reads TGTGCCAGCAGCTCGATGGGGGGAGAGGAACCCTACGAGCAGTACTTC.

The J gene is TRBJ2-5, the V gene TRBV6-5, with 10 bases that match TRBD1. The V and J ends lost 3 bases and 5 bases, in that order; junction bases with no gene match: 9. Germline CDR1 reads MNHEY; CDR2 reads SVGAGI. The CDR3 consists of 16 residues. CDR3 coding DNA: TGTGCCAGCAGTTATAACTATGGGACAGGGGCCGAGACCCAGTACTTC. It is translated as CASSYNYGTGAETQYF.

The CDR3 here is CASMDSKNTEAFF. DNA for the CDR3: TGCGCCAGCATGGACAGTAAGAACACTGAAGCTTTCTTT. This chain joins TRBV10-2 and TRBJ1-1; D might be TRBD1 (6 bases). This CDR3 contains 13 residues. Trimming pared 7 bases from V and 1 base from J, leaving 10 bases between. Per the germline V gene, CDR1 is WSHSY and CDR2 is SAAADI.

The gene calls are TRBV7-9 and TRBJ1-1; perhaps TRBD1 as D (5 bases). CDR1 is SEHNR and CDR2 is FQNEAQ in the germline V gene (reference sequence). With 10 bases removed from V and 4 bases from J, the gap between germline ends came to 19 bases. The CDR3 loop spans 14 amino acids. Here the CDR3 reads CATLPGGWSTEAFF. The CDR3 DNA reads TGTGCCACCCTACCCGGGGGTTGGAGCACTGAAGCTTTCTTT.